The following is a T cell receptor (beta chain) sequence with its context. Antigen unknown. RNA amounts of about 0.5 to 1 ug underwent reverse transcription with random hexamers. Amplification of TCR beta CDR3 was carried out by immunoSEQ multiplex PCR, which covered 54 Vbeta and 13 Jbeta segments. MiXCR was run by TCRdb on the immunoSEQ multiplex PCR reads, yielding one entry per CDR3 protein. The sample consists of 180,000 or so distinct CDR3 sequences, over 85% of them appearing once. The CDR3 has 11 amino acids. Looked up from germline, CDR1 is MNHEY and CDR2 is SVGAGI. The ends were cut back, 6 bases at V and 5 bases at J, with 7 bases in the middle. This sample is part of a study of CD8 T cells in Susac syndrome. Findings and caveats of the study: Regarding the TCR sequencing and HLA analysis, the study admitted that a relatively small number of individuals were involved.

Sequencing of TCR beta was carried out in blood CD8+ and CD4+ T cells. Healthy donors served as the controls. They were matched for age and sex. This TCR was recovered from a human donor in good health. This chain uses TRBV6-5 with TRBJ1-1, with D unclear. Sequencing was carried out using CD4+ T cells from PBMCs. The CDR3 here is CASRGITEAFF. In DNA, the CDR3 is TGTGCCAGCAGAGGAATAACTGAAGCTTTCTTT.